The TCR beta chain under discussion was sequenced for a study of blood T cell repertoires in COVID-19. Turning to the study itself: Collection of acute and convalescent COVID-19 samples took place in the United States, Italy and Spain.

V lost 3 bases and J lost 1, with 13 bases in between. The CDR3 totals 15 residues. The germline V gene encodes CDR1 SQVTM and CDR2 ANQGSEA. Sequencing was performed with immunoSEQ multiplex PCR; in TCRdb, only in-frame clones are kept and a portion is missing. The sample records tens of thousands of clones, 60% to 80% being singletons. The TCR comes from a man in his sixties or seventies with acute or convalescent COVID-19. The V gene is TRBV29-1, the J gene TRBJ2-1; TRBD1 might be the D (6 bases). The sequenced sample was peripheral blood. This CDR3 is CSVELGALSYNEQFF. The CDR3 DNA sequence: TGCAGCGTTGAGTTGGGGGCACTTTCCTACAATGAGCAGTTCTTC.